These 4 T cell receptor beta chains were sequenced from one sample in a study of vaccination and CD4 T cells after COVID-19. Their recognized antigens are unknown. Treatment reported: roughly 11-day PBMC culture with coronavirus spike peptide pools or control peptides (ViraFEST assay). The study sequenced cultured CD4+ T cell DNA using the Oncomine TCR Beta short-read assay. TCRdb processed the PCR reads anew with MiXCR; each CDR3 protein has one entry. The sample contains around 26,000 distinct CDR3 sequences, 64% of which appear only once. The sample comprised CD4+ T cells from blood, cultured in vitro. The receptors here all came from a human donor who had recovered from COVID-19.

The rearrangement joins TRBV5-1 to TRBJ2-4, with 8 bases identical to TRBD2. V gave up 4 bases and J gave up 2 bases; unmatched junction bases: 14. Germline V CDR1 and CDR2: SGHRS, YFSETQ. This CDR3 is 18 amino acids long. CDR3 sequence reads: CASSPGGAGAGTKNIQYF. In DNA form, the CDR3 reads TGCGCCAGCAGCCCCGGGGGAGCGGGAGCGGGAACCAAAAACATTCAGTACTTC. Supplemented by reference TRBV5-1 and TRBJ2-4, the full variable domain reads KAGVTQTPRYLIKTRGQQVTLSCSPISGHRSVSWYQQTPGQGLQFLFEYFSETQRNKGNFPGRFSGRQFSNSRSEMNVSTLELGDSALYLCASSPGGAGAGTKNIQYFGAGTRLSVL.

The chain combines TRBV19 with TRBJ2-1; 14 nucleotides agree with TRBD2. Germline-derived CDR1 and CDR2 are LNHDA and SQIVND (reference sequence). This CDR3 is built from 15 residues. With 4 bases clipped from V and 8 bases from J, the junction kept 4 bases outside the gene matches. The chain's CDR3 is CASSRRGLAGDEQFF. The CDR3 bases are TGTGCCAGTAGTAGACGGGGACTAGCGGGGGATGAGCAGTTCTTC.

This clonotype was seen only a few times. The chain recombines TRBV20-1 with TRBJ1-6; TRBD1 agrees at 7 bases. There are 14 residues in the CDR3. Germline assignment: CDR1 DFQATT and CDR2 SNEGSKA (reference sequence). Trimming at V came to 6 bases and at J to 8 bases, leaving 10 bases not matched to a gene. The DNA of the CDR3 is TGCAGTGCCGCAGGTACAGGGGTGGATTCACCCCTCCACTTT. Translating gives CSAAGTGVDSPLHF.

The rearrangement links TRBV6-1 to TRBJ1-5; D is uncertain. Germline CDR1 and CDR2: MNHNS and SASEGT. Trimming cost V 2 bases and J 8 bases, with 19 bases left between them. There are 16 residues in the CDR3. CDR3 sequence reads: CASSERVWQSTEPQHF. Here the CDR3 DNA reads TGTGCCAGCAGTGAAAGGGTTTGGCAGAGCACCGAGCCCCAGCATTTT.